This T cell receptor beta chain originates from a study of T cell responses to AZD1222 COVID-19 vaccine. Study-wide findings and caveats: Only a handful of AZD1222 recipients tested seropositive at baseline.

The CDR3 contains 15 residues. The ends were cut back, 8 bases at V and 0 bases at J, with 16 bases in the middle. Germline V gene lookup returns CDR1 MNHEY and CDR2 SMNVEV (reference sequence). Assay used: immunoSEQ multiplex PCR; TCRdb lists only in-frame clones, some missing. In the table there are over 150,000 clones, more than 75% of which are singletons. A word on this clone: Its specificity is not known.

The sequencing used peripheral blood, collected 28 days after the second AZD1222 dose. The sequence derives from an adult who received the AZD1222 COVID-19 vaccine. The chain links TRBV27 to TRBJ1-1; possibly TRBD1 for D (6 bases). DNA for the CDR3: TGTGCCAGCCATCCAAGGGGGGCGATGAACACTGAAGCTTTCTTT. This gives the protein CASHPRGAMNTEAFF.